These T cell receptor beta chains were read from a single sample in a study of identical twins. TCRdb itself ran the 5' RACE reads through MiXCR, one entry per CDR3 protein. The data show about 260,000 distinct CDR3 sequences, with 7% seen just once and 3.5% to 4% held by the top ten. This sample was shared with a second study, whose subject was yellow fever vaccine responses in identical twins.

The specimen was memory (CD45RO+) T cells sorted from blood. The receptors here all came from a young woman in good health. The CDR3 runs from the conserved cysteine through the conserved F or W. D genes are given only for firm matches. Not all rows give a size; the values are once, few, many and, for expanded clones, a class.

>.|TRBV29-1|TRBJ2-4|many
TGCAGCGTTGAAATGTACGCGGAAAACATTCAGTACTTC
CSVEMYAENIQYF
>.|TRBV12-3/TRBV12-4|TRBJ1-6|few
TGTGCCAGCAGTTCTGAACAGGGTAATTCACCCCTCCACTTT
CASSSEQGNSPLHF
>TRBD1|TRBV6-4|TRBJ2-2|.
TGTGCCAGCAGTGAAGGGACAGCGAACACCGGGGAGCTGTTTTTT
CASSEGTANTGELFF
>.|TRBV20-1|TRBJ1-5|many
TGCAGTGCTAGTTCGGGGTATAGCAATCAGCCCCAGCATTTT
CSASSGYSNQPQHF
>.|TRBV6-5|TRBJ1-6|few
TGTGCCAGCAGTTCACAGGGATTCATCAATTCACCCCTCCACTTT
CASSSQGFINSPLHF
>TRBD2|TRBV20-1|TRBJ2-7|few
TGCAGTGCTAGACAAGCGGGAGGGTCCTACGAGCAGTACTTC
CSARQAGGSYEQYF
>.|TRBV27|TRBJ1-1|.
TGTGCCAGCAGTTCGTGGGACCGACCTGAAGCTTTCTTT
CASSSWDRPEAFF
>.|TRBV11-3|TRBJ2-3|few
TGTGCCAGCAGCTTCCCGGGGCTGGGCACAGATACGCAGTATTTT
CASSFPGLGTDTQYF
>TRBD1|TRBV2|TRBJ2-3|few
TGTGCCAGCAGTCGAGACAGGGGCCCCACAGATACGCAGTATTTT
CASSRDRGPTDTQYF
>.|TRBV7-9|TRBJ2-7|few
TGTGCCAGCAGCTTAGTTGCTAGCTCCTACGAGCAGTACTTC
CASSLVASSYEQYF
>TRBD2|TRBV5-4|TRBJ2-1|few
TGTGCCAGCAGCTTCCCGACTAGCGGTTACAATGAGCAGTTCTTC
CASSFPTSGYNEQFF
>.|TRBV13|TRBJ1-6|.
TGTGCCAGCAGCTTATGGACGGCAGGGTGGGTTTCACCCCTCCACTTT
CASSLWTAGWVSPLHF
>.|TRBV12-3/TRBV12-4|TRBJ2-6|many
TGTGCCAGCAGTTTTAGATCTGGGGCCAACGTCCTGACTTTC
CASSFRSGANVLTF
>TRBD1|TRBV9|TRBJ2-7|.
TGTGCCAGCAGCACAGGGGACAGAACCTACGAGCAGTACTTC
CASSTGDRTYEQYF
>.|TRBV10-3|TRBJ2-1|many
TGTGCCATCAGTGGCCGGTTCGGTTCCAATGAGCAGTTCTTC
CAISGRFGSNEQFF
>.|TRBV20-1|TRBJ2-5|.
TGCAGTGCTAGTGGGGATTTTGAGACCCAGTACTTC
CSASGDFETQYF
>TRBD2|TRBV2|TRBJ2-3|.
TGTGCCAGCACGGCGCTAGCGGGGGTTCCAGATACGCAGTATTTT
CASTALAGVPDTQYF
>TRBD2|TRBV6-1|TRBJ2-5|.
TGTGCCAGCAGTCTGCTAGCGGGGACGGAGACCCAGTACTTC
CASSLLAGTETQYF
>TRBD1|TRBV20-1|TRBJ1-6|.
TGCAGTGCTAGAGTGGGGACAGGAGATACTTCACCCCTCCACTTT
CSARVGTGDTSPLHF
>TRBD1|TRBV7-7|TRBJ2-5|few
TGTGCCAGCAGCCTGAGACAGGGATACCAAGAGACCCAGTACTTC
CASSLRQGYQETQYF